This TCR beta chain was identified during a study of prognosis after radiotherapy for stage I lung cancer. General study results and limits: TRBV and TRBJ gene usage reportedly differed between patients with and without metastases. The number of unique TCR clones went down after stereotactic body radiation therapy, with a median of roughly 10,000 versus 7,000.

Two-round multiplex PCR amplified TCR beta CDR3 from genomic DNA. Primers specific to each TRBV and TRBJ gene drove first-round PCR. TCRdb processed the multiplex PCR reads anew with MiXCR; each CDR3 protein has one entry. The sample contains 11,000 to 15,000 distinct CDR3 sequences, 37% of which appear only once. By sample fraction, this clonotype is medium-sized. No antigen is known for it. The germline CDR1 and CDR2 sequences are SGHRS and YFSETQ. Between the trimmed V and J ends, which lost 2 bases and 6 bases, there was a span of 6 bases. CDR3 length equals 12 residues. This TCR was recovered from a donor aged 50 or older with non-small cell lung cancer. This chain joins TRBV5-1 and TRBJ2-1; D not resolved. Specimen: PBMCs, collected before or after stereotactic body radiation therapy (not recorded which). This CDR3 is CASSLPANEQFF. The CDR3 DNA follows: TGCGCCAGCAGCTTACCCGCCAATGAGCAGTTCTTC.